This TCR beta chain is drawn from a study of T-cell memory formation after mild COVID-19. Looking at the study overall: Clusters of TCRs were largely donor specific.

The CDR3 has 16 amino acids. Germline V CDR1 and CDR2: LNHDA, SQIVND (reference sequence). V dropped 2 bases and J dropped 2 bases, with 15 bases sitting between them. General study points: Contracting CD4+ clones sat mainly in CM and EM; CD8+ in EMRA. The finding that pre-infection memory included some responding clones suggested that cross-reactive memory joined. The authors left the SARS-CoV-2 specificity of second-wave clones peaking on day 37 unconfirmed.

The table lists this clonotype with a few counts. The antigen is not known. MiXCR, applied by TCRdb to the 5' RACE reads, yields one record per CDR3 protein. The data hold 360,000 or so distinct CDR3 sequences, with 25% to 30% observed a single time. This TCR was sampled from an adult woman who had mild COVID-19 (a few samples of this study predate the infection). Cell type and time point are not known. The sequencing sample was made of PBMCs or a T cell subset sorted from them (not recorded which). This chain links TRBV19 with TRBJ1-2; perhaps TRBD1 as D (6 bases). CDR3 nucleotide sequence: TGTGCCAGTAGTATACAAGGCAGGGGTATCAACTATGGCTACACCTTC. Protein: CASSIQGRGINYGYTF.